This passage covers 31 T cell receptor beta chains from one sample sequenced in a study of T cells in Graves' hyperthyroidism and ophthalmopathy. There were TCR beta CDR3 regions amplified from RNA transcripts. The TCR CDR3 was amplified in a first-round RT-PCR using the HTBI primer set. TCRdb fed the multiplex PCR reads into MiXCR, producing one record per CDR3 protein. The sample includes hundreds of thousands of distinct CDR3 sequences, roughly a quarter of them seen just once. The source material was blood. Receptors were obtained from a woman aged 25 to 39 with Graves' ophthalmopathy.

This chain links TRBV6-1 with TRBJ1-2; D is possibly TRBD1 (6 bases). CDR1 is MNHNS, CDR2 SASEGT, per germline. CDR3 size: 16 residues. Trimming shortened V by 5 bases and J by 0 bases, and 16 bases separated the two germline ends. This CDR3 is CASSTGQPQANYGYTF. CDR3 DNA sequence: TGTGCCAGCAGTACAGGACAGCCCCAAGCTAACTATGGCTACACCTTC.

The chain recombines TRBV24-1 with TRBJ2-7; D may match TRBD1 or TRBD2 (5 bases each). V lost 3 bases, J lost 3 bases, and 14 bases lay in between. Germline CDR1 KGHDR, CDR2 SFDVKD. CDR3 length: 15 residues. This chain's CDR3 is CATSDLRDGYYEQYF. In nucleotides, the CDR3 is TGTGCCACCAGTGATCTCCGGGACGGATACTACGAGCAGTACTTC.

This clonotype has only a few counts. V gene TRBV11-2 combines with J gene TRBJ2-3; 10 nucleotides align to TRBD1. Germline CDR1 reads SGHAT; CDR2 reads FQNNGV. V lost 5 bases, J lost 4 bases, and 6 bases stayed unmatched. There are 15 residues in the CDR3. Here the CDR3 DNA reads TGTGCCAGCAGCAGACAGGGGGCTTCTCCAGATACGCAGTATTTT. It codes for CASSRQGASPDTQYF. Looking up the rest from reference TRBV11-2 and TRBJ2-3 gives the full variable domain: EAGVAQSPRYKIIEKRQSVAFWCNPISGHATLYWYQQILGQGPKLLIQFQNNGVVDDSQLPKDRFSAERLKGVDSTLKIQPAKLEDSAVYLCASSRQGASPDTQYFGPGTRLTVL.

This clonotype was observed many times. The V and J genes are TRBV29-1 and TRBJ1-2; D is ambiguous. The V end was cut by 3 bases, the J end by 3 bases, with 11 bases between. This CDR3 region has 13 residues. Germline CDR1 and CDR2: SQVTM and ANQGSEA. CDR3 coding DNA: TGCAGCGTTGATTCCGGGAACGACTATGGCTACACCTTC. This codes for CSVDSGNDYGYTF.

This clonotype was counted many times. CDR3 sequence (DNA): TGCAGCGCCAACAGGGAAAACACCGGGGAGCTGTTTTTT. Translated: CSANRENTGELFF. The chain carries TRBV29-1 and TRBJ2-2, with D perhaps TRBD1 (6 bases). Germline V gives CDR1 SQVTM, CDR2 ANQGSEA. The V gene lost 7 bases and the J gene lost 2 bases, with 11 bases spanning the gap. CDR3 length: 13 residues.

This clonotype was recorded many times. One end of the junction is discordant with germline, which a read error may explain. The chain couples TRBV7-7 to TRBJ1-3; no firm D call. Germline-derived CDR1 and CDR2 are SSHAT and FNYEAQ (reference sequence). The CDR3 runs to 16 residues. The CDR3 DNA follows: TGTGCTAGCAGCTTCTTTGTTGGTTTTTGTGGAAACACCATATATTTT. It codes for CASSFFVGFCGNTIYF.

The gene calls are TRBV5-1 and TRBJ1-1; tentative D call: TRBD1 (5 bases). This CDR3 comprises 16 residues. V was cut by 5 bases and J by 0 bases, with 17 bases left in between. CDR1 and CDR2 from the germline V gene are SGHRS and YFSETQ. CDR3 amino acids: CASRPKQELMNTEAFF. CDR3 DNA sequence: TGCGCCAGCAGGCCCAAACAGGAATTGATGAACACTGAAGCTTTCTTT.

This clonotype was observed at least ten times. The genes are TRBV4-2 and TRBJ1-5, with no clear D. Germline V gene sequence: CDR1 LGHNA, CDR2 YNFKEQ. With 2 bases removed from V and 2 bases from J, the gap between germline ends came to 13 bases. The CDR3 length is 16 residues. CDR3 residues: CASSQKVGFGNQPQHF. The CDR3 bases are TGTGCCAGCAGCCAAAAGGTAGGGTTCGGCAATCAGCCCCAGCATTTT.

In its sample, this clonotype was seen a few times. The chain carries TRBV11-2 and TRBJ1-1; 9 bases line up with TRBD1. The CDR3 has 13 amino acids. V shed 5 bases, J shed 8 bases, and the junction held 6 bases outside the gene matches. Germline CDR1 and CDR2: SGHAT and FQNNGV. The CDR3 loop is CASSNGGQGEAFF. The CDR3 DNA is TGTGCCAGCAGCAACGGGGGACAGGGAGAAGCTTTCTTT.

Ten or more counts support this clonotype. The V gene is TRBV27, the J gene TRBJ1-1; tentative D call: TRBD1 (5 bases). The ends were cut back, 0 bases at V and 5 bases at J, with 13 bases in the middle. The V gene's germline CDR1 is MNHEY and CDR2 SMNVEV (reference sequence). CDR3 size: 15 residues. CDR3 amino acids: CASSLSPGGGTEAFF. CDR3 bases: TGTGCCAGCAGTTTATCACCGGGGGGTGGAACTGAAGCTTTCTTT.

CDR3 sequence reads: CAWSVGLRDRVNTEAFF. For the CDR3, the DNA is TGTGCCTGGAGTGTAGGACTCCGGGACAGGGTGAACACTGAAGCTTTCTTT. The rearrangement joins TRBV30 to TRBJ1-1; 9 bases map to TRBD1. Germline lookup yields CDR1 GTSNPN and CDR2 SVGIG (reference sequence). The CDR3 is 17 amino acids. The V and J ends lost 0 bases and 0 bases, in that order; junction bases with no gene match: 8. Together with reference TRBV30 and TRBJ1-1, the CDR3 gives the full variable domain: SQTIHQWPATLVQPVGSPLSLECTVEGTSNPNLYWYRQAAGRGLQLLFYSVGIGQISSEVPQNLSASRPQDRQFILSSKKLLLSDSGFYLCAWSVGLRDRVNTEAFFGQGTRLTVV.

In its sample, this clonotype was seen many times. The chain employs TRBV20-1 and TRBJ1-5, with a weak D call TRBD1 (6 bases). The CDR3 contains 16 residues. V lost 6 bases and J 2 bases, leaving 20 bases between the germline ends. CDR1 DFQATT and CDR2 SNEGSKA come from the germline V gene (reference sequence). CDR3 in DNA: TGCAGTGCCGGCATACAGGGTTGGAGTGGCAATCAGCCCCAGCATTTT. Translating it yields CSAGIQGWSGNQPQHF.

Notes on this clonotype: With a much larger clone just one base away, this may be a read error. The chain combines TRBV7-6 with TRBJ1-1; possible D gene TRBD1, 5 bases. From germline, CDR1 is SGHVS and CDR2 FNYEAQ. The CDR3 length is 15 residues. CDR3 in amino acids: CTSSLGAGWDTEAFF. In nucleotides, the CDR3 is TGTACCAGCAGTTTAGGGGCGGGGTGGGACACTGAAGCTTTCTTT.

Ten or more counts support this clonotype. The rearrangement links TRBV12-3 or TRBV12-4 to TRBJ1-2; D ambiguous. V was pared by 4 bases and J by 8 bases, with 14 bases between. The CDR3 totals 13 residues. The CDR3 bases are TGTGCCAGCAGTTGGACGGGCCGGTGGGGCTACACCTTC. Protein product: CASSWTGRWGYTF.

CDR3 loop: CASSGTGGYNQPQHF. In DNA form, the CDR3 reads TGTGCCAGCAGCGGAACAGGGGGCTACAATCAGCCCCAGCATTTT. The V and J genes are TRBV5-5 and TRBJ1-5; TRBD1 aligns across 9 bases. The CDR3 totals 15 residues. CDR1 and CDR2 (germline): SGHKS, YYEKEE (reference sequence). V gave up 4 bases and J gave up 3 bases; unmatched junction bases: 5.

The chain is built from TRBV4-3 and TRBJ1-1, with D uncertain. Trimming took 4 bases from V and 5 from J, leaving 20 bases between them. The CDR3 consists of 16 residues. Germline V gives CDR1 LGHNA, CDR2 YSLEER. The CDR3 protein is CASSPLPTLFGTEAFF. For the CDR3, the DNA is TGCGCCAGCAGCCCCCTGCCGACCCTATTCGGGACTGAAGCTTTCTTT.

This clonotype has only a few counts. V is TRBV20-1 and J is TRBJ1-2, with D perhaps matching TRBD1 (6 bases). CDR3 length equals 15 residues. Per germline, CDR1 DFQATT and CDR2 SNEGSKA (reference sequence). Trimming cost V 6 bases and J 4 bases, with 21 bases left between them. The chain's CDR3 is CSAGVTGIWSYGYTF. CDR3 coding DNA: TGCAGTGCCGGGGTAACAGGGATCTGGAGCTATGGCTACACCTTC.

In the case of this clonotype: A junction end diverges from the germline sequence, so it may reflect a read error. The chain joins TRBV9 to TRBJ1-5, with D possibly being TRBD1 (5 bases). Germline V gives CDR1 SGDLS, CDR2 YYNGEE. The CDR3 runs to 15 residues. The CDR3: CASSVGGVANQPQRF. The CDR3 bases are TGTGCCAGCAGCGTAGGAGGGGTGGCTAATCAGCCCCAGCGTTTT. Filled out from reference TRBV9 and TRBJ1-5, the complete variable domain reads DSGVTQTPKHLITATGQRVTLRCSPRSGDLSVYWYQQSLDQGLQFLIQYYNGEERAKGNILERFSAQQFPDLHSELNLSSLELGDSALYFCASSVGGVANQPQRFGDGTRLSIL.

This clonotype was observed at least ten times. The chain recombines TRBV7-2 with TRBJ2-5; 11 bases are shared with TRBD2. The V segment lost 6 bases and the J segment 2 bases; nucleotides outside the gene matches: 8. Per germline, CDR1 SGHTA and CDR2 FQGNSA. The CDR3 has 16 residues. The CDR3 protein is CASRSGTSGFQETQYF. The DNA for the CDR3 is TGTGCCAGCAGATCCGGGACTAGCGGTTTTCAAGAGACCCAGTACTTC. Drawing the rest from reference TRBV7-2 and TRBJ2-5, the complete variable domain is GAGVSQSPSNKVTEKGKDVELRCDPISGHTALYWYRQSLGQGLEFLIYFQGNSAPDKSGLPSDRFSAERTGGSVSTLTIQRTQQEDSAVYLCASRSGTSGFQETQYFGPGTRLLVL.

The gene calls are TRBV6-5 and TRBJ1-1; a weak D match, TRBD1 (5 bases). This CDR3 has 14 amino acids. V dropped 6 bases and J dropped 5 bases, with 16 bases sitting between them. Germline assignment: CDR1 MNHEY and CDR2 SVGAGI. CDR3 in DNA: TGTGCCAGCAGGAGACAGCGGCAGGGAACTGAAGCTTTCTTT. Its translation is CASRRQRQGTEAFF.

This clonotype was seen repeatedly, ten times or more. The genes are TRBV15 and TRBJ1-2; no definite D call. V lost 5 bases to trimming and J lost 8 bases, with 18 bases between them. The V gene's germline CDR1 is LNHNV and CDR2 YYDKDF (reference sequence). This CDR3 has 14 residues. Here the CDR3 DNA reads TGTGCCACCAGCGCCAATATGCGCCCCGGAGGCTACACCTTC. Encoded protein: CATSANMRPGGYTF.

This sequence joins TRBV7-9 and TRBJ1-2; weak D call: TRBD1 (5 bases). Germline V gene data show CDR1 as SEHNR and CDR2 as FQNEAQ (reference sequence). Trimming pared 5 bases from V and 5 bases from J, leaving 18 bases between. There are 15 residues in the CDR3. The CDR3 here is CASSQTGGLGYGYTF. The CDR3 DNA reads TGTGCCAGCAGCCAAACGGGGGGTCTTGGGTATGGCTACACCTTC.

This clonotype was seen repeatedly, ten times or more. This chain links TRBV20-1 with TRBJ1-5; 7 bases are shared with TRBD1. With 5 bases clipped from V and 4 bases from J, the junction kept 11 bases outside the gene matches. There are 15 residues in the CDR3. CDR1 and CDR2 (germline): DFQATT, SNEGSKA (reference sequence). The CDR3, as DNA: TGCAGTGCTCAAAGGGGACAGTTCGAAAATCAGCCCCAGCATTTT. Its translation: CSAQRGQFENQPQHF.

The CDR3 region has the DNA TGCAGTGCTAGAACCCACCTATATGGCTACACCTTC. This encodes CSARTHLYGYTF. The rearrangement links TRBV20-1 to TRBJ1-2; D call uncertain. The CDR3 is 12 residues long. Germline V gives CDR1 DFQATT, CDR2 SNEGSKA (reference sequence). The V and J ends lost 2 bases and 5 bases respectively, with 9 bases between them.

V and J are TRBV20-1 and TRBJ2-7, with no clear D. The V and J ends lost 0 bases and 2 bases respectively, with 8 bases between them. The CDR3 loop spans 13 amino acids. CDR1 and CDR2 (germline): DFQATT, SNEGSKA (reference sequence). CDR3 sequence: CSAREGLPYEQYF. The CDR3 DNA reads TGCAGTGCTAGAGAGGGTCTACCCTACGAGCAGTACTTC.

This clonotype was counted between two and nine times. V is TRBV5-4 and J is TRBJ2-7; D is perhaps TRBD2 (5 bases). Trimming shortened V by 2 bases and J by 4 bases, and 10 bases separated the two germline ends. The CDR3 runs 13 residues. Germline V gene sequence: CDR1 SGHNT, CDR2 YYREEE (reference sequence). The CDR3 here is CASSLHPGYEQYF. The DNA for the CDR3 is TGTGCCAGCAGCTTACACCCGGGGTACGAGCAGTACTTC.

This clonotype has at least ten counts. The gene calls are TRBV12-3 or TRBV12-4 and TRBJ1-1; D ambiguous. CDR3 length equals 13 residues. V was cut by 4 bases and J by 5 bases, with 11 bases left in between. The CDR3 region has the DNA TGTGCCAGCAGTTCGTGGGGAGGGACTGAAGCTTTCTTT. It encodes CASSSWGGTEAFF.

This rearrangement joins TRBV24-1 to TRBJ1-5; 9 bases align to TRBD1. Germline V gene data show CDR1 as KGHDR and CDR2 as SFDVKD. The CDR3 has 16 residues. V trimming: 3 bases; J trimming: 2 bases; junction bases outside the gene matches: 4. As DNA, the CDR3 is TGTGCCACCAGTGATAGAACAGGGGGCCGCAATCAGCCCCAGCATTTT. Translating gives CATSDRTGGRNQPQHF.

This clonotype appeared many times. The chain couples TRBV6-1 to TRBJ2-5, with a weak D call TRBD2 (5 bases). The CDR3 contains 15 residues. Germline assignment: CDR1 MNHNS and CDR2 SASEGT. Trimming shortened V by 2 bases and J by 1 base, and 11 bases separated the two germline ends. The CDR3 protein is CASSESPGLQETQYF. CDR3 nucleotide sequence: TGTGCCAGCAGTGAATCCCCAGGACTCCAAGAGACCCAGTACTTC.

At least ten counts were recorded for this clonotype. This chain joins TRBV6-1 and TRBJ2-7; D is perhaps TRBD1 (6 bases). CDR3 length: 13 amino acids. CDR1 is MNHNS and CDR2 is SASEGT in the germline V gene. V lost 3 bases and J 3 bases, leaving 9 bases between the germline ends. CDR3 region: CASSEMGHYEQYF. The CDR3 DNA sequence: TGTGCCAGCAGTGAGATGGGACACTACGAGCAGTACTTC.

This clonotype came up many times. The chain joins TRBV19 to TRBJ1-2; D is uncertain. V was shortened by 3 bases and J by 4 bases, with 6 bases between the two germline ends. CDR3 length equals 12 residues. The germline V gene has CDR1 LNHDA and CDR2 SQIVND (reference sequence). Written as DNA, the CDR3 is TGTGCCAGTAGTATGGGAGGCTATGGCTACACCTTC. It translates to CASSMGGYGYTF. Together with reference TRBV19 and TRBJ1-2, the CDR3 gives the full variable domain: DGGITQSPKYLFRKEGQNVTLSCEQNLNHDAMYWYRQDPGQGLRLIYYSQIVNDFQKGDIAEGYSVSREKKESFPLTVTSAQKNPTAFYLCASSMGGYGYTFGSGTRLTVV.